The clone carrying this TCR beta chain was recorded many times. The V end was cut by 3 bases, the J end by 12 bases, with 18 bases between. Germline CDR1 SGHVS, CDR2 FQNEAQ. The CDR3 extends over 14 amino acids. When ophthalmopathy did not progress within 18 months, Graves' hyperthyroidism was considered stable. These data are taken from a study of T cells in Graves' hyperthyroidism and ophthalmopathy. Template material for amplifying TCR beta CDR3 regions consisted of RNA transcripts. In the first-round RT-PCR of the TCR CDR3, the HTBI primer set was used. One entry per CDR3 protein, called by TCRdb with MiXCR from the multiplex PCR reads. The sample lists about 210,000 distinct CDR3 sequences, 17% occurring once.

Sample: blood. The TCR sequence derives from a man aged 45-60 years with Graves' hyperthyroidism. This chain joins TRBV7-8 and TRBJ2-1, with D perhaps matching TRBD2 (6 bases). CDR3 sequence reads: CASSLRLARDVQFF. In DNA, the CDR3 is TGTGCCAGCAGCTTGCGTCTAGCGCGCGACGTGCAGTTCTTC.